Detailed here is one T cell receptor (beta chain). This sample stems from a study of shared clonotypes between healthy human individuals. Using immunoSEQ multiplex PCR, the repertoire was profiled, and TCRdb retains in-frame clones only, with some absent. The data contain 2 million to 3 million clones, roughly 92% of them singletons. The V segment lost 3 bases and the J segment 13 bases; nucleotides outside the gene matches: 12. CDR3 length: 14 amino acids. Germline lookup yields CDR1 LNHDA and CDR2 SQIVND (reference sequence). V and J are TRBV19 and TRBJ1-2; 9 bases are shared with TRBD1. Sequencing was carried out using naive CD4+ T cells sorted from blood. Subset reported: CD45RA+ positively selected. This TCR derives from a young man in good health. The CDR3 coding sequence is TGTGCCAGTAGTATTAAAGCTCAACAGGGGGCATTCACCTTC. Translating gives CASSIKAQQGAFTF.